The TCR beta chain described here comes from a study of CD8 T cells in Susac syndrome. Notes on the study in general: The authors acknowledged that the study's TCR sequencing and HLA analysis involved relatively few individuals.

On this clonotype itself: What it binds is unknown.

The RNA, roughly 0.45 to 1 ug, was put through reverse transcription using random hexamers. With immunoSEQ multiplex PCR, TCR beta CDR3 was amplified across 54 Vbeta and 13 Jbeta. One entry per CDR3 protein results from TCRdb running MiXCR on the immunoSEQ multiplex PCR reads. Of a few hundred thousand distinct CDR3 sequences in the sample, around 85% are singletons; the top ten hold approximately 0.12%. V was cut by 2 bases and J by 2 bases, with 7 bases left in between. Germline V gives CDR1 GTSNPN, CDR2 SVGIG (reference sequence). CDR3 size: 12 residues. In blood CD8+ and CD4+ T cells, TCR beta underwent sequencing. Negative isolation was used for CD8+ and CD4+ T cells, and FACS enrichment was applied to TEMRA cells.

The sequencing input was CD8+ T cells from PBMCs. This TCR derives from a human donor with multiple sclerosis. The rearrangement links TRBV30 to TRBJ2-7; D possibly corresponds to TRBD2 (5 bases). DNA for the CDR3: TGTGCCTGGAGTATCGGGGCCTACGAGCAGTACTTC. Its translation: CAWSIGAYEQYF.